These 2 T cell receptor beta chains were sequenced from one sample in a study of cytomegalovirus exposure and HLA in healthy donors. The PCR contained 60 Vbeta and 13 Jbeta primers. TCRdb's copy holds only in-frame clones and misses some; the assay was immunoSEQ multiplex PCR. The sample has 120,000 to 150,000 clones, over 80% seen once. Sample: PBMCs. The source of these receptors is a woman aged 25 to 39 in good health and CMV-seronegative.

The chain recombines TRBV27 with TRBJ2-7; 15 positions agree with TRBD2. After removal of 5 bases from V and 7 bases from J, the junction contained 9 bases not matched to a gene. CDR1 is MNHEY and CDR2 is SMNVEV in the germline V gene (reference sequence). This CDR3 comprises 16 residues. The CDR3 DNA reads as TGTGCCAGCAGTCGCGGGACTAGCGGGAGGTCAAGTGAGCAGTACTTC. Protein sequence: CASSRGTSGRSSEQYF.

The V and J genes are TRBV28 and TRBJ2-7; TRBD1 aligns across 9 bases. The CDR3 contains 15 residues. Germline trimming cut 4 bases from V and 4 bases from J; bases unmatched to any gene: 8. From germline, CDR1 is MDHEN and CDR2 SYDVKM. CDR3 protein: CASSSLTGTGYEQYF. Written as DNA, the CDR3 is TGTGCCAGCAGTTCCCTCACCGGGACAGGGTACGAGCAGTACTTC.